This T cell receptor (beta chain) was captured in a study of response to subunit inactivated influenza vaccine. MiXCR, applied by TCRdb to the RT-PCR reads, yields one record per CDR3 protein. The sample carries 700,000 to 800,000 distinct CDR3 sequences, around 20% recorded once. This clonotype has a count of ten or more. Its cognate antigen is unknown. Study-level findings and limits: The authors suggested that few new T cells are recruited per seasonal influenza vaccination.

Germline V gene lookup returns CDR1 DFQATT and CDR2 SNEGSKA (reference sequence). The V segment lost 6 bases and the J segment 9 bases; nucleotides outside the gene matches: 10. There are 14 residues in the CDR3. This chain joins TRBV20-1 and TRBJ2-2; 10 bases agree with TRBD2. The TCR was taken from a man over 45 who received an inactivated influenza vaccine. Here the sequenced sample was PBMCs from blood, taken more than 4 days after vaccination. The CDR3 sequence: CSAPKREGRRELFF. The CDR3 coding sequence is TGCAGTGCCCCTAAGCGGGAGGGCCGGAGGGAGCTGTTTTTT.